This T cell receptor (beta chain) derives from a study of CD8+ T cells in alopecia areata (dated 2018 in TCRdb). As for the study more broadly: Treated patients were enrolled in an open-label pilot trial of oral tofacitinib at 5 to 10 mg twice daily for moderate-to-severe alopecia areata. Tofacitinib was administered for 6 to 18 months, and 6 months of follow-up off drug were then conducted to assess delayed response and recurrence. The study used high-throughput TCRbeta sequencing to examine T cell clonal expansion in alopecia areata, in both the C3H/HeJ mouse model and human patients. On the human side, TCRbeta sequencing was run on scalp tissue and on sorted CD4+ and CD8+ peripheral blood T cells from healthy controls and from alopecia areata patients with either patchy or totalis/universalis disease. Biopsies were taken from tofacitinib-treated patients at baseline and at 4 and 24 weeks of treatment, and a later scalp biopsy was taken in several of the tofacitinib-treated patients. Clonality in the scalp was compared among normal scalp (n=4), patchy alopecia areata scalp (n=8), and alopecia totalis/universalis scalp (n=8). RNA was extracted with the PAXgene miRNA kit for fixed scalp, the miRNeasy kit for PBMCs, and the RNeasy kit for mouse skin. Amplification of TCRbeta CDR3 regions was done by immunoSEQ multiplex PCR using 35 Vbeta forward primers and 13 Jbeta reverse primers. Broader findings and caveats from the paper: Compared with mice, TCR sequences shared between patients were less clear, possibly partly because of HLA diversity across the patient population. Compared with normal scalp, lesional scalp had higher clonality and more expanded CD8+ clones, particularly in alopecia totalis/universalis, a pattern that suggests antigenic drive. Resident alphabeta T cells in normal human skin are also sequenced, complicating scalp TCR repertoire analysis, unlike mouse skin dominated by gammadelta T cells.

Receptor libraries were prepared by the immunoSEQ multiplex PCR assay. RNA was extracted from all samples and reverse transcribed into cDNA as template for TCR sequencing. First-strand cDNA was synthesized with SuperScript III using a 2:1 mix of oligo-dT and random hexamers. A synthetic immune receptor repertoire was used to measure amplification bias, and any remaining bias was corrected computationally. In the original analysis: After raw reads were preprocessed to remove errors, the CDR3 was defined following IMGT conventions as running from the conserved cysteine to phenylalanine. To get clonality, Shannon entropy was normalized by log2 of the number of productive unique TCRs and the result was subtracted from 1. Whether each scalp clone was CD4 or CD8 was inferred by checking scalp TCRbeta sequences against the CD4 and CD8 repertoires from sorted blood. Not all clones reach the TCRdb copy of this immuneACCESS table, which keeps in-frame sequences only. Checked studies attribute under half of the gap to unresolved V genes and leave the rest unexplained. From that table come the V and J calls and clone size; the DNA was used to work out D and trimming. Within this sample are tens of thousands of clones, with approximately 96% of them counted one time only. The top ten clonotypes cover about a quarter of the sample.

CDR1 and CDR2 are read off the germline V gene (reference sequence) as SEHNR and FQNEAQ. Germline trimming: 7 bases from V, 10 bases from J; junction bases outside gene matches: 11. Including cysteine and phenylalanine, the CDR3 has 14 amino acids. Kept here is only the CDR3 DNA, which spans 42 bases and is read in frame from base 1. In the case of this clone: It has no known antigen specificity. Base qualities are missing; no much larger clone stands one base away.

The time point label for this specimen denotes: baseline before oral tofacitinib. From alopecia areata patients, peripheral blood was collected along with lesional scalp punch biopsies. PBMCs were isolated by density centrifugation and stained for CD3, CD4 and CD8, and CD4+ and CD8+ T cells were sorted on a FACSAria. The chain joins TRBV7-9 to TRBJ1-1; the central 11 bases match TRBD1. The material sequenced was CD8+ T cells sorted from blood, taken at week 0. The source is a human donor with alopecia areata. The CDR3 here reads CASTPRTGGYGAFF. The nucleotide sequence is TGTGCCAGCACCCCCCGGACAGGGGGCTATGGAGCTTTCTTT.